This record looks at one T cell receptor (beta chain) sequence and its context. This clonotype has a handful of counts. There is no known antigen for this receptor. No per-base quality is available; no much larger clone lies one base away. Reading the germline V gene gives CDR1 MNHEY and CDR2 SVGAGI. V drops 0 bases and J drops 3 bases, leaving 5 bases in between. The CDR3 goes from the cysteine to the phenylalanine over 14 residues. The kept DNA is CDR3 alone, 42 bases in frame from the first base. This record comes from a study of T cell repertoires in cytomegalovirus infection (dated by TCRdb to between 2018 and 2021). Turning to the overall study: Recently identified HLA-C-restricted CMV epitopes, whose presentation resists viral immunomodulation, were targeted by peptide stimulations together with well-studied HLA-B-restricted epitopes. Because public TCR beta signatures pointed to carriage of CMV infection together with the matching HLA type, the HLA type of each donor mattered for the analysis. Overall results and qualifications from the work: Carriers of CMV infection plus the relevant HLA type were discriminated by the cumulative frequency of public TCR beta family members in the study cohort and in an independent roughly 400-donor cohort. The ex vivo response was dominated by HLA-C-restricted CMV-specific TCR beta clonotypes, and the single most frequent clonotype in two of eight donors was supplied by these HLA-C-restricted clonotypes.

The meaning of the sample's treatment or condition label: in vitro stimulation with specific CMV peptide epitopes to enrich CMV-specific T cells. Sequencing was carried out with an Illumina HiSeq 1500. TCRdb trimmed public reads at Q25 via fastp, called clones via MiXCR and kept in-frame beta chains. Identical CDR3 protein sequences are pooled into one entry, listed with their most common genes and DNA. The sample table shows some 700,000 distinct CDR3 sequences, and about 30% are seen once. The leading ten clones occupy about 18% of the sample. The origin of this receptor is a human donor in good health (CMV status not recorded). Some clones in this sample may be carry-over from other donors' samples. The sequencing here drew on cultured PBMCs, taken from culture after CMV antigen stimulation. The chain is assembled from TRBV6-5 and TRBJ2-2, with the D gene call left open. CDR3 protein: CASSYSQDTGELFF. The sequence in DNA is TGTGCCAGCAGTTACTCCCAAGACACCGGGGAGCTGTTTTTT.